The 2 T cell receptor beta chains reported below all come from one sample, sequenced in a study of T cells after yellow fever vaccination. MiXCR, run by TCRdb on the 5' RACE reads, gives a single entry per CDR3 protein. The sample has about 130,000 distinct CDR3 sequences, 7.5% to 10% seen once. The sample consisted of CD8+ T cells sorted from PBMCs, taken on the day of the yellow fever booster vaccination. These receptors were collected from a man aged 18 to 29 who received the YFV17D yellow fever vaccine.

This clonotype was observed a few times. The gene calls are TRBV12-3 or TRBV12-4 and TRBJ1-1; D perhaps matches TRBD1 (5 bases). The CDR3 contains 20 residues. Trimming cost V 4 bases and J 2 bases, with 29 bases left between them. Here the CDR3 reads CASSYPRGVHFRRGNTEAFF. In DNA, the CDR3 is TGTGCCAGCAGTTACCCCCGGGGGGTTCACTTTCGGAGGGGCAACACTGAAGCTTTCTTT.

There are a few counts of this clonotype. The chain employs TRBV5-1 and TRBJ2-1; possibly TRBD2 for D (6 bases). CDR1 and CDR2 from the germline V gene are SGHRS and YFSETQ. Trimming pared 0 bases from V and 0 bases from J, leaving 13 bases between. The CDR3 runs 17 residues. CDR3: CASSLGLGGHSYNEQFF. The DNA for the CDR3 is TGCGCCAGCAGCTTGGGTCTCGGGGGTCACTCCTACAATGAGCAGTTCTTC.